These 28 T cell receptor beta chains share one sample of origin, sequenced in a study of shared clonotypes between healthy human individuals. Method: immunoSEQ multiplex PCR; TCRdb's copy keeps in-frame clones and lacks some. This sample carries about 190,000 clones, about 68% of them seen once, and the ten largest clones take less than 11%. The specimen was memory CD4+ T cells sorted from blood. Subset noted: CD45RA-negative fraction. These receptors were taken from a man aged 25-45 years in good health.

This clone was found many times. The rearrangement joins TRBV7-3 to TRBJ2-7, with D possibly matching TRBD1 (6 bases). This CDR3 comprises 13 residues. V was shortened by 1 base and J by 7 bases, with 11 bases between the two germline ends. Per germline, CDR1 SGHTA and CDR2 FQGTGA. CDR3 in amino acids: CASSLRPDREQYF. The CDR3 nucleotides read TGTGCCAGCAGCTTAAGACCCGACAGGGAGCAGTACTTC.

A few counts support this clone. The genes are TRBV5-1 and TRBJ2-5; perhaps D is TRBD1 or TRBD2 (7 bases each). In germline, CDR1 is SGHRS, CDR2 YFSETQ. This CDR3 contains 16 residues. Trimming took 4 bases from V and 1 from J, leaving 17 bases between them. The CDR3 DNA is TGCGCCAGCAGCCCGCAGGGGGGGGGAGTCCAAGAGACCCAGTACTTC. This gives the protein CASSPQGGGVQETQYF.

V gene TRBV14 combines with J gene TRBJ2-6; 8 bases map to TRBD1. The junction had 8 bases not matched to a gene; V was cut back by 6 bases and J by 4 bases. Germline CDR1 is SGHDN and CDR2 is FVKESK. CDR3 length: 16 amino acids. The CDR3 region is CASRPDRVLGANVLTF. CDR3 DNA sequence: TGTGCCAGCAGGCCGGACAGGGTACTGGGGGCCAACGTCCTGACTTTC.

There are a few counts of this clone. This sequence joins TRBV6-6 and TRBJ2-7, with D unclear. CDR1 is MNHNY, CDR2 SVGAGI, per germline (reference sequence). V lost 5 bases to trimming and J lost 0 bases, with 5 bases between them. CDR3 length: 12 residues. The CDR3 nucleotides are TGTGCCAGCAGTGGGGTCTCCTACGAGCAGTACTTC. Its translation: CASSGVSYEQYF.

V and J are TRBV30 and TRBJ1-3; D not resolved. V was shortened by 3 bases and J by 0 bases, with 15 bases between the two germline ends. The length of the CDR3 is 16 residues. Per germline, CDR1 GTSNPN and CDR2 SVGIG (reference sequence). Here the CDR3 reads CAWSPPGDYSGNTIYF. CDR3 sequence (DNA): TGTGCCTGGAGCCCTCCGGGAGACTACTCTGGAAACACCATATATTTT.

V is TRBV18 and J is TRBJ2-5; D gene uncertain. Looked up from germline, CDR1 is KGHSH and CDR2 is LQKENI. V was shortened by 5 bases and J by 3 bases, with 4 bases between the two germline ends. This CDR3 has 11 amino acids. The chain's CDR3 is CASSAKETQYF. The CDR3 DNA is TGTGCCAGCTCAGCCAAAGAGACCCAGTACTTC.

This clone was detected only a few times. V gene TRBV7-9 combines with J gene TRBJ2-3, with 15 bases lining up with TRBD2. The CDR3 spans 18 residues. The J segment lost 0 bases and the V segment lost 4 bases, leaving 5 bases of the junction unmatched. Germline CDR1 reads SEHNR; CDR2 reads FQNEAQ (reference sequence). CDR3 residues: CASSSGTSGRYSTDTQYF. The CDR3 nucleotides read TGTGCCAGCAGCTCCGGGACTAGCGGGAGGTACAGCACAGATACGCAGTATTTT.

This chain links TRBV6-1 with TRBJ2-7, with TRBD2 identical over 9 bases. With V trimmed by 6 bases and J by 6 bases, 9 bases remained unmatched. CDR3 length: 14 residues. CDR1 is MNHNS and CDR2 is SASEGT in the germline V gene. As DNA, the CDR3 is TGTGCCAGCAGGGCAACTAGCGGGCGCTCCGAGCAGTACTTC. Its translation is CASRATSGRSEQYF.

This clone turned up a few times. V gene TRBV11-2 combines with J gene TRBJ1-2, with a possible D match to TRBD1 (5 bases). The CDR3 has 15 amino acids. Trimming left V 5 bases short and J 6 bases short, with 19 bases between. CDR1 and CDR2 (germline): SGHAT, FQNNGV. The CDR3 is CASSTLGGNYDGYTF. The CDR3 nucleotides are TGTGCCAGCAGCACATTGGGGGGTAACTACGATGGCTACACCTTC.

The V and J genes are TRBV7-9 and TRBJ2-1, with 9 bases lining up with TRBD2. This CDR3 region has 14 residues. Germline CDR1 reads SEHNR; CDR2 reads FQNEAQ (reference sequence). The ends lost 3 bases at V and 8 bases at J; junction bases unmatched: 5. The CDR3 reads CASSFSGRNYEQFF. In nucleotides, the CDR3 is TGTGCCAGCAGCTTCAGCGGGAGGAACTATGAGCAGTTCTTC.

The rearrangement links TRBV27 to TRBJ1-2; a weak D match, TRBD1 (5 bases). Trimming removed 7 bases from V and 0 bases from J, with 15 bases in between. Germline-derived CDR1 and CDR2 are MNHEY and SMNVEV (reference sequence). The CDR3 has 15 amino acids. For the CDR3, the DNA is TGTGCCAGCAAGTTACAGCAGGGCGCTAACTATGGCTACACCTTC. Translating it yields CASKLQQGANYGYTF.

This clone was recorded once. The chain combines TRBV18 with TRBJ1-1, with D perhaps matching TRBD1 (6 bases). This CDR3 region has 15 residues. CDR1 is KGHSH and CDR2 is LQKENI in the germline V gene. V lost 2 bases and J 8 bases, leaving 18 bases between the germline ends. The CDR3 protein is CASSPIARTGREAFF. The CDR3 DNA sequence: TGTGCCAGCTCACCAATCGCCCGAACAGGGCGAGAAGCTTTCTTT. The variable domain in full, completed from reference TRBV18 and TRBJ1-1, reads NAGVMQNPRHLVRRRGQEARLRCSPMKGHSHVYWYRQLPEEGLKFMVYLQKENIIDESGMPKERFSAEFPKEGPSILRIQQVVRGDSAAYFCASSPIARTGREAFFGQGTRLTVV.

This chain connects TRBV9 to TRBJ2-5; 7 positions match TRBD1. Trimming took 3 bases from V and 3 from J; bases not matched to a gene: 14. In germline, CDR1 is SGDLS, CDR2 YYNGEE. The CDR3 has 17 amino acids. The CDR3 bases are TGTGCCAGCAGCGAGAGCTCGGACGGGCAGGGGGAAGAGACCCAGTACTTC. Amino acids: CASSESSDGQGEETQYF.

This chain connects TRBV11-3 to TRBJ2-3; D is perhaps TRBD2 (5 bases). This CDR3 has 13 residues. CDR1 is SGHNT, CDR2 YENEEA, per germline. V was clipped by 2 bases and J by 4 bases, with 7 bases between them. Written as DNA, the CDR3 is TGTGCCAGCAGCTTAACTAGTTCAGATACGCAGTATTTT. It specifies CASSLTSSDTQYF.

The CDR3 region has the DNA TGTGCCAGCAGTTTAACAGGGGGAAATGAGCAGTTCTTC. The encoded protein is CASSLTGGNEQFF. The chain recombines TRBV27 with TRBJ2-1, with TRBD1 identical over 8 bases. The length of the CDR3 is 13 residues. Germline V CDR1 and CDR2: MNHEY, SMNVEV (reference sequence). Losses at the gene ends were 2 bases for V and 7 bases for J; bases not matched to a gene: 1.

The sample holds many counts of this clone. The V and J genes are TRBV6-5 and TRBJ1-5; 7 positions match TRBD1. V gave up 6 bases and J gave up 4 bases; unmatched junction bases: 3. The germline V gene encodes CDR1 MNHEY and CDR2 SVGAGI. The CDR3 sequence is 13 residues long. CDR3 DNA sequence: TGTGCCAGCAGCATGACAGGGAATCAGCCCCAGCATTTT. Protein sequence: CASSMTGNQPQHF.

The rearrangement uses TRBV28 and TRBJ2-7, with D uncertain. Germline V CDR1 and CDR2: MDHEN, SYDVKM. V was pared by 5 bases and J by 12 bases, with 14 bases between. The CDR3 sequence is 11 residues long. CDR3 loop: CASSELGVAYF. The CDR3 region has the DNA TGTGCCAGCAGTGAGCTTGGGGTGGCGTACTTC.

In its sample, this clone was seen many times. This CDR3 reads CASSSGAYNEQFF. In DNA, the CDR3 is TGTGCCAGCAGTTCGGGCGCCTACAATGAGCAGTTCTTC. The chain couples TRBV28 to TRBJ2-1; D gene ambiguous. The CDR3 runs to 13 residues. The V gene lost 4 bases and the J gene lost 2 bases, with 6 bases spanning the gap. The germline V gene has CDR1 MDHEN and CDR2 SYDVKM.

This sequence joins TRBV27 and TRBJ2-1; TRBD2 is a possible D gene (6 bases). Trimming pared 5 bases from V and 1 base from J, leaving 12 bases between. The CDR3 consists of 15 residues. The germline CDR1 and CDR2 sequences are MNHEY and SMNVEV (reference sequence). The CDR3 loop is CASSPIAESYNEQFF. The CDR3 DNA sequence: TGTGCCAGCAGTCCGATAGCGGAATCCTACAATGAGCAGTTCTTC.

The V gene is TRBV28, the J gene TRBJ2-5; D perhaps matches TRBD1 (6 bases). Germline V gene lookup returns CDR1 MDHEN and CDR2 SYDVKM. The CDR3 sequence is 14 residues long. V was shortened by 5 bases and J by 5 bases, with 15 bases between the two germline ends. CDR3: CASSLIRGKETQYF. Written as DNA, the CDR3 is TGTGCCAGCAGTCTTATAAGGGGGAAGGAGACCCAGTACTTC. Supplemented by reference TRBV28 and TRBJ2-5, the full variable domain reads DVKVTQSSRYLVKRTGEKVFLECVQDMDHENMFWYRQDPGLGLRLIYFSYDVKMKEKGDIPEGYSVSREKKERFSLILESASTNQTSMYLCASSLIRGKETQYFGPGTRLLVL.

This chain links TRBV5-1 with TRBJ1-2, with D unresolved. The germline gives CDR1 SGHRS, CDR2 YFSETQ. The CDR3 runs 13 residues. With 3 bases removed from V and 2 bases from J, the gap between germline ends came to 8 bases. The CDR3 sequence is CASSSDGNYGYTF. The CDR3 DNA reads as TGCGCCAGCAGCTCCGACGGGAACTATGGCTACACCTTC.

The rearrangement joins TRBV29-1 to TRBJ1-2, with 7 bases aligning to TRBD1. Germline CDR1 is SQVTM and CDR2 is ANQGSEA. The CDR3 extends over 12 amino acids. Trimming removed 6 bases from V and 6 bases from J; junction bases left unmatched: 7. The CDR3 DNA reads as TGCAGCGTCACTACAGGGGCGGATGGCTACACCTTC. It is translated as CSVTTGADGYTF.

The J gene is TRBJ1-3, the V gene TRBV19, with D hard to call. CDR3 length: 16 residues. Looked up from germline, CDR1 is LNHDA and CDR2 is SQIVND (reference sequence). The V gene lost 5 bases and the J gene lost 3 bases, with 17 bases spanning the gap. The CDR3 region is CASSPRAGRLGNTIYF. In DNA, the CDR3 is TGTGCCAGTAGTCCCCGTGCAGGCCGACTTGGAAACACCATATATTTT. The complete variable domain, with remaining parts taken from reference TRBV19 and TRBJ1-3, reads DGGITQSPKYLFRKEGQNVTLSCEQNLNHDAMYWYRQDPGQGLRLIYYSQIVNDFQKGDIAEGYSVSREKKESFPLTVTSAQKNPTAFYLCASSPRAGRLGNTIYFGEGSWLTVV.

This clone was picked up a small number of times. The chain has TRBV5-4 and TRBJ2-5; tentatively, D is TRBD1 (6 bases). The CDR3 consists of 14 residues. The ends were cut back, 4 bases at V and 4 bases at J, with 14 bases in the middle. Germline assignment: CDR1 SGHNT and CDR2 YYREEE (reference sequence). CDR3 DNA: TGTGCCAGCAGCACCGAGGGGGTGGGAGAGACCCAGTACTTC. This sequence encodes CASSTEGVGETQYF.

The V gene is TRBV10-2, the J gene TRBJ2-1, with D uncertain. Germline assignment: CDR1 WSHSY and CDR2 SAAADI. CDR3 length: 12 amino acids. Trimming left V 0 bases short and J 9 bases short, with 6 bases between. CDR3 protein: CASSESFGEQFF. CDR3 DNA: TGCGCCAGCAGTGAGTCCTTCGGTGAGCAGTTCTTC.

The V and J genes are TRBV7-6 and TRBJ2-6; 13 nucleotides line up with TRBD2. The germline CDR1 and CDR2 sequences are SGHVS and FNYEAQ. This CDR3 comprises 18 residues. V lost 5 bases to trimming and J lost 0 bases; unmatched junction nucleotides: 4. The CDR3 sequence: CASSRGLAGASGANVLTF. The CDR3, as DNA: TGTGCCAGCAGCCGAGGACTAGCGGGAGCCTCTGGGGCCAACGTCCTGACTTTC. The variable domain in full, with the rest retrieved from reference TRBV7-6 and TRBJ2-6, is GAGVSQSPRYKVTKRGQDVALRCDPISGHVSLYWYRQALGQGPEFLTYFNYEAQQDKSGLPNDRFSAERPEGSISTLTIQRTEQRDSAMYRCASSRGLAGASGANVLTFGAGSRLTVL.

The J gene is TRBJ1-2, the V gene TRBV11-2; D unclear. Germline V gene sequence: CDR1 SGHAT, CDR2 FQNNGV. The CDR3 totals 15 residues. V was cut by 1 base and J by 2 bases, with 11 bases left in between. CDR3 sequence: CASSLAPLVNYGYTF. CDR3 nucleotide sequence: TGTGCCAGCAGCTTAGCCCCGCTTGTGAACTATGGCTACACCTTC.

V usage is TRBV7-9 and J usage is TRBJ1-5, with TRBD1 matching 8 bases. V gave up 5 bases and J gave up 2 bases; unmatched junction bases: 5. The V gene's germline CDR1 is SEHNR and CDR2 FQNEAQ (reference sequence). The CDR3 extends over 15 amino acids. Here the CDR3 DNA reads TGTGCCAGCAGCCCCACAGGGGGTGGCAATCAGCCCCAGCATTTT. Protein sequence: CASSPTGGGNQPQHF.